These T cell receptor beta chains were read from a single sample in a study of identical twins. Via MiXCR, TCRdb re-called the 5' RACE reads, giving one row per CDR3 protein. Of roughly 690,000 distinct CDR3 sequences listed, approximately 6.1% were seen once; the top ten hold around 2%. Material: naive T cells sorted from blood. The receptor source for this set is a young man in good health. The CDR3 runs from the conserved cysteine through the conserved F or W. D genes are given only for firm matches. Only some rows state a clone size, as once, few, many or a class for expanded clones.

V gene	J gene	clone size	D gene	CDR3 protein	CDR3 DNA
TRBV11-2	TRBJ2-5	-	-	CASSARERKTQYF	TGTGCCAGCAGCGCTAGGGAGAGAAAGACCCAGTACTTC
TRBV10-3	TRBJ2-5	-	-	CAISESRGRGWETQYF	TGTGCCATCAGTGAGTCTCGGGGCAGGGGTTGGGAGACCCAGTACTTC
TRBV5-1	TRBJ2-5	many	TRBD2	CASSMGLAGGRETQYF	TGCGCCAGCAGCATGGGACTAGCGGGAGGTCGGGAGACCCAGTACTTC
TRBV6-6	TRBJ1-1	-	-	CAARVNTEAFF	TGTGCCGCCCGGGTGAACACTGAAGCTTTCTTT
TRBV2	TRBJ2-5	few	TRBD1	CASSNGQGRYQETQYF	TGTGCCAGCAGTAACGGACAGGGGAGATACCAAGAGACCCAGTACTTC
TRBV29-1	TRBJ2-6	-	-	CSVAIGANVLTF	TGCAGCGTTGCCATTGGGGCCAACGTCCTGACTTTC
TRBV12-3/TRBV12-4	TRBJ1-5	few	-	CASSRQLQQPQHF	TGTGCCAGCAGTCGACAGCTCCAGCAGCCCCAGCATTTT
TRBV5-5	TRBJ2-5	few	TRBD1	CASSIQGAQETQYF	TGTGCCAGCAGCATACAGGGGGCTCAGGAGACCCAGTACTTC
TRBV20-1	TRBJ2-3	many	TRBD2	CSAPLAGGAYTQYF	TGCAGTGCCCCCCTCGCGGGGGGAGCCTATACGCAGTATTTT
TRBV25-1	TRBJ2-1	many	TRBD2	CASSELKTSGIANEQFF	TGTGCCAGCAGTGAATTAAAGACTAGCGGGATTGCGAATGAGCAGTTCTTC
TRBV4-3	TRBJ2-5	-	-	CASSLERGETQYF	TGCGCCAGCAGCCTAGAGAGGGGAGAGACCCAGTACTTC
TRBV24-1	TRBJ2-2	-	-	CATSTSTLSELFF	TGTGCCACCAGTACGAGTACACTTTCGGAGCTGTTTTTT
TRBV4-1	TRBJ1-6	many	-	CASSQDGAGYNSPLHF	TGCGCCAGCAGCCAAGACGGGGCAGGGTATAATTCACCCCTCCACTTT
TRBV12-3/TRBV12-4	TRBJ1-1	many	-	CASSFGSRGRTEAFF	TGTGCCAGCAGTTTCGGAAGCCGAGGGAGGACTGAAGCTTTCTTT
TRBV6-1	TRBJ1-2	-	TRBD1	CASSEAQGVGGYTF	TGTGCCAGCAGTGAAGCCCAGGGGGTAGGTGGCTACACCTTC
TRBV7-8	TRBJ2-1	-	-	CASSLGPRWDEQFF	TGTGCCAGCAGCCTCGGACCGAGGTGGGATGAGCAGTTCTTC
TRBV7-2	TRBJ1-1	many	-	CASSLTQGVSEAFF	TGTGCCAGCAGCTTAACGCAGGGCGTTAGTGAAGCTTTCTTT
TRBV18	TRBJ2-5	many	-	CASSPLSQFETQYF	TGTGCCAGCTCACCCCTTTCTCAATTCGAGACCCAGTACTTC
TRBV5-1	TRBJ2-1	few	-	CASRPRGKGNTNYNEQFF	TGCGCCAGCAGGCCCCGTGGGAAGGGCAACACTAATTACAATGAGCAGTTCTTC
TRBV18	TRBJ2-5	-	TRBD1	CASSPLAWTGKETQYF	TGTGCCAGCTCACCCCTTGCTTGGACAGGGAAAGAGACCCAGTACTTC
TRBV5-1	TRBJ2-5	-	-	CASREGPARETQYF	TGCGCCAGCAGAGAAGGACCAGCCCGAGAGACCCAGTACTTC
TRBV3-1	TRBJ2-3	few	-	CASSQWGGGPDTQYF	TGTGCCAGCAGCCAATGGGGAGGGGGCCCAGATACGCAGTATTTT
TRBV4-1	TRBJ2-1	many	TRBD2	CASTFGLAGVIDGVNEQFF	TGCGCCAGCACCTTTGGACTAGCGGGAGTAATAGATGGGGTGAATGAGCAGTTCTTC
TRBV7-8	TRBJ2-5	few	-	CASSVSLRETQYF	TGTGCCAGCAGCGTAAGCCTGCGGGAGACCCAGTACTTC
TRBV5-1	TRBJ1-1	many	-	CASSPPGFNTEAFF	TGCGCCAGCAGCCCCCCGGGGTTTAACACTGAAGCTTTCTTT
TRBV9	TRBJ2-1	many	-	CASSPLTGRYNEQFF	TGTGCCAGCAGCCCCCTCACCGGGCGGTACAATGAGCAGTTCTTC
TRBV5-1	TRBJ2-3	-	-	CASSSRDFTDTQYF	TGCGCCAGCAGCAGTCGGGACTTCACAGATACGCAGTATTTT
TRBV27	TRBJ2-7	few	TRBD1	CASSRTGFSYEQYF	TGTGCCAGCAGTCGGACAGGATTCTCCTACGAGCAGTACTTC
TRBV13	TRBJ2-5	few	-	CASSPPEWGETQYF	TGTGCCAGCAGCCCGCCCGAATGGGGGGAGACCCAGTACTTC
TRBV5-1	TRBJ2-7	many	-	CASSLPQESRVPEQYF	TGCGCCAGCAGCTTGCCGCAGGAGAGCAGGGTGCCCGAGCAGTACTTC
TRBV29-1	TRBJ2-1	-	TRBD2	CSVEAGGGGVGEQFF	TGCAGCGTTGAGGCGGGGGGCGGTGGTGTCGGTGAGCAGTTCTTC
TRBV7-9	TRBJ1-1	few	-	CASRGSGEASEAFF	TGTGCCAGCAGGGGGTCGGGGGAGGCCTCTGAAGCTTTCTTT
TRBV4-3	TRBJ1-6	few	-	CASSQDSPGNSPLHF	TGCGCCAGCAGCCAAGATTCACCGGGGAATTCACCCCTCCACTTT
TRBV20-1	TRBJ1-4	few	-	CSARVSGTPQVNEKLFF	TGCAGTGCTAGGGTGTCCGGGACACCTCAAGTTAATGAAAAACTGTTTTTT
TRBV7-2	TRBJ2-7	-	-	CASSLALTGGGNEQYF	TGTGCCAGCAGCTTAGCGCTTACGGGTGGAGGGAACGAGCAGTACTTC
TRBV5-1	TRBJ2-3	many	-	CASSLLTGGFTDTQYF	TGCGCCAGCAGCTTGCTGACAGGCGGGTTCACAGATACGCAGTATTTT
TRBV29-1	TRBJ2-5	-	-	CSVGTLQGSETQYF	TGCAGCGTTGGAACCCTACAGGGATCAGAGACCCAGTACTTC
TRBV27	TRBJ1-2	-	TRBD1	CASSPRTGANYGYTF	TGTGCCAGCAGTCCCCGGACAGGGGCTAACTATGGCTACACCTTC
TRBV12-3/TRBV12-4	TRBJ1-1	many	-	CASSFGSQGTEAFF	TGTGCCAGCAGTTTCGGCAGCCAGGGGACTGAAGCTTTCTTT
TRBV6-1	TRBJ1-1	-	-	CASSTGYRANTEAFF	TGTGCCAGCAGCACAGGGTATCGGGCGAACACTGAAGCTTTCTTT
TRBV5-1	TRBJ2-5	-	-	CASSLQTGRGETQYF	TGCGCCAGCAGCTTGCAAACAGGCAGAGGAGAGACCCAGTACTTC
TRBV5-8	TRBJ1-2	many	-	CASSLLRNGDYGYTF	TGTGCCAGCAGCTTACTTCGGAACGGGGACTATGGCTACACCTTC
TRBV7-3	TRBJ2-1	many	-	CASSSTLDENEQFF	TGTGCCAGCAGCTCCACCTTGGACGAGAATGAGCAGTTCTTC
TRBV14	TRBJ2-5	few	-	CASSPRFGQETQYF	TGTGCCAGCAGCCCTAGATTTGGCCAAGAGACCCAGTACTTC
TRBV20-1	TRBJ2-1	many	TRBD2	CSARGLAGASYNEQFF	TGCAGTGCTAGAGGACTAGCGGGAGCATCCTACAATGAGCAGTTCTTC
TRBV30	TRBJ2-3	once	-	CAWVPGGNTDTQYF	TGTGCCTGGGTTCCGGGCGGTAACACAGATACGCAGTATTTT
TRBV12-3/TRBV12-4	TRBJ1-5	many	-	CASSENGVFNQPQHF	TGTGCCAGCAGCGAAAACGGAGTGTTCAATCAGCCCCAGCATTTT